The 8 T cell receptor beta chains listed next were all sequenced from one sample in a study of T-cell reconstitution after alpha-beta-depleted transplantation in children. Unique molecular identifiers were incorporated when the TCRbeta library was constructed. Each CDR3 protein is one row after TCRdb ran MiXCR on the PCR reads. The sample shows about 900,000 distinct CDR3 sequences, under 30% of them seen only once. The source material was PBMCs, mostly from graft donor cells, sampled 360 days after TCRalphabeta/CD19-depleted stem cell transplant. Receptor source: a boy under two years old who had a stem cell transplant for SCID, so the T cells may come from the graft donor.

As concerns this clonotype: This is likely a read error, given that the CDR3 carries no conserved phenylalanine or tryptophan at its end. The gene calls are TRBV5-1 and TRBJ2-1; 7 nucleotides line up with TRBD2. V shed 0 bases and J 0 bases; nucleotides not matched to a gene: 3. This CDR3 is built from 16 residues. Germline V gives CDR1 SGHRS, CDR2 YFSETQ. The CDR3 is CASSLATGGSYNEQFY. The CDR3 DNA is TGCGCCAGCAGCTTGGCCACGGGGGGCTCCTACAATGAGCAGTTCTAC.

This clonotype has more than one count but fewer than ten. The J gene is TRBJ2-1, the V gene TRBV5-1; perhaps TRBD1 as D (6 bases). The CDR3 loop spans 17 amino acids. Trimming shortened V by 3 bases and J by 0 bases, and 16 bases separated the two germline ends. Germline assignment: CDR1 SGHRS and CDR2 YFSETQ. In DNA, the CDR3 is TGCGCCAGCAGCTCCTCCCAGGGGTCGAGCTCCTACAATGAGCAGTTCTTC. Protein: CASSSSQGSSSYNEQFF. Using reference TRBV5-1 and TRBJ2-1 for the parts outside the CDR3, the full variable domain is KAGVTQTPRYLIKTRGQQVTLSCSPISGHRSVSWYQQTPGQGLQFLFEYFSETQRNKGNFPGRFSGRQFSNSRSEMNVSTLELGDSALYLCASSSSQGSSSYNEQFFGPGTRLTVL.

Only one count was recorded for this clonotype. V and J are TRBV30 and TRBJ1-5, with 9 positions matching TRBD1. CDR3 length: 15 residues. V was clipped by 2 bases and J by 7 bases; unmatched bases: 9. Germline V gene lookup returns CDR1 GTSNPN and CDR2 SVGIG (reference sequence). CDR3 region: CAWSKQGAWNQPQHF. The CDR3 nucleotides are TGTGCCTGGAGTAAACAGGGGGCTTGGAACCAGCCCCAGCATTTT.

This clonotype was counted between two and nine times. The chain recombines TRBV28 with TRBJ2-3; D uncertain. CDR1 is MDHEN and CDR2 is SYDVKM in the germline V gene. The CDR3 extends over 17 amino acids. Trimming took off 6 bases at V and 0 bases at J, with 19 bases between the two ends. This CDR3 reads CASRPRTARPSTDTQYF. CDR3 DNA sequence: TGTGCCAGCAGACCCCGGACCGCCAGACCTAGCACAGATACGCAGTATTTT.

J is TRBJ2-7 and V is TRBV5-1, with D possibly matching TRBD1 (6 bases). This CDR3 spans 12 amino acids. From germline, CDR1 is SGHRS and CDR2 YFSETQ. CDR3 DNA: TGCGCTTCACAGGGACGGGGCTACGAGCAGTACTTC. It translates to CASQGRGYEQYF.

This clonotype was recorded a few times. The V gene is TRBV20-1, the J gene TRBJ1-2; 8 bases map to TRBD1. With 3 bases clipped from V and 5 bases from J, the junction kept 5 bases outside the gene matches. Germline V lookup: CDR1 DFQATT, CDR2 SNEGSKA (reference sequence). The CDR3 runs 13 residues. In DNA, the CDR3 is TGCAGTGCTAGCCGGACAGGGATATATGGCTACACCTTC. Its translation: CSASRTGIYGYTF.

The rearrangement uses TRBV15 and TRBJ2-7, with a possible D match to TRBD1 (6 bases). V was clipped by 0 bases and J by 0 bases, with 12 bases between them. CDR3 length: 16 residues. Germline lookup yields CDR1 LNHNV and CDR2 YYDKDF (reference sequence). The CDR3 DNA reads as TGTGCCACCAGCAGAGACAATGGACAGAACTCCTACGAGCAGTACTTC. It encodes CATSRDNGQNSYEQYF. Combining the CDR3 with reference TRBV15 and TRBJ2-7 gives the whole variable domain DAMVIQNPRYQVTQFGKPVTLSCSQTLNHNVMYWYQQKSSQAPKLLFHYYDKDFNNEADTPDNFQSRRPNTSFCFLDIRSPGLGDTAMYLCATSRDNGQNSYEQYFGPGTRLTVT.

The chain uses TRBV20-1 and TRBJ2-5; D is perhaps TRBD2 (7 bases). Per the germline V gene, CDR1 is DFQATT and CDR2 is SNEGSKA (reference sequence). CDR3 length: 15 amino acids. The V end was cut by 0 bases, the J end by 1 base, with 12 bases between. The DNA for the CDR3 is TGCAGTGCTAGAGATGCCGCGGGGGCCCAAGAGACCCAGTACTTC. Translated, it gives CSARDAAGAQETQYF.